The 19 T cell receptor beta chains in this list originate from one sample, sequenced in a study of shared clonotypes between healthy human individuals. TCRdb's table, derived via immunoSEQ multiplex PCR, lists solely in-frame clones and lacks some. The sample consists of approximately 510,000 clones, about four fifths of them appearing once. Sequenced material: PBMCs. Every receptor here comes from a woman aged 40 to 49 in good health. Some clones in this sample may be carry-over from other donors' samples.

The chain joins TRBV27 to TRBJ2-2, with D uncertain. The V gene lost 2 bases and the J gene lost 0 bases, with 4 bases spanning the gap. The CDR3 runs 14 residues. Germline V gene sequence: CDR1 MNHEY, CDR2 SMNVEV (reference sequence). Here the CDR3 DNA reads TGTGCCAGCAGTTTACTTGCGAACACCGGGGAGCTGTTTTTT. It encodes CASSLLANTGELFF.

The chain employs TRBV7-8 and TRBJ1-5; no reliable D call. The germline gives CDR1 SGHVS, CDR2 FQNEAQ. Trimming left V 5 bases short and J 4 bases short, with 6 bases between. The length of the CDR3 is 12 residues. Here the CDR3 reads CASSPWNQPQHF. CDR3 DNA: TGTGCCAGCAGCCCGTGGAATCAGCCCCAGCATTTT.

The chain combines TRBV11-2 with TRBJ1-2, with TRBD1 matching 8 bases. Germline trimming cut 0 bases from V and 8 bases from J; bases unmatched to any gene: 8. This CDR3 is built from 15 residues. CDR1 and CDR2 from the germline V gene are SGHAT and FQNNGV. The CDR3 here is CASSLDSGQGGGYTF. As DNA, the CDR3 is TGTGCCAGCAGCTTAGATTCAGGACAGGGCGGAGGCTACACCTTC.

The rearrangement links TRBV4-3 to TRBJ2-5, with D possibly TRBD1 on 6 matching bases. Germline CDR1 is LGHNA and CDR2 is YSLEER. The CDR3 is 14 residues long. Trimming took 0 bases from V and 4 from J, leaving 9 bases between them. The CDR3 sequence: CASSQDGRGETQYF. The CDR3 bases are TGCGCCAGCAGCCAAGATGGCAGGGGAGAGACCCAGTACTTC.

This chain connects TRBV27 to TRBJ2-7, with 10 bases aligning to TRBD2. The CDR3 loop spans 17 amino acids. V gave up 3 bases and J gave up 1 base; unmatched junction bases: 9. The germline CDR1 and CDR2 sequences are MNHEY and SMNVEV (reference sequence). CDR3 DNA sequence: TGTGCCAGCAGTTTGGGTAGCGGGAGGCCCTTATCCTACGAGCAGTACTTC. As protein: CASSLGSGRPLSYEQYF.

On this clone: This may come from a read error, since a much larger clone is one base off. The chain recombines TRBV2 with TRBJ2-1, with 7 bases that match TRBD1. This CDR3 has 16 amino acids. The V segment lost 7 bases and the J segment 5 bases; nucleotides outside the gene matches: 14. Germline CDR1 is SNHLY and CDR2 is FYNNEI. Here the CDR3 reads CASNITGTVGDNEQFF. In DNA, the CDR3 is TGTGCCAGCAACATCACCGGGACAGTGGGGGACAATGAGCAGTTCTTC.

A single count supports this clone. J is TRBJ1-1 and V is TRBV30, with D tentatively TRBD1 (6 bases). The CDR3 spans 14 residues. With 0 bases removed from V and 2 bases from J, the gap between germline ends came to 10 bases. Germline loops: CDR1 GTSNPN, CDR2 SVGIG (reference sequence). The CDR3 sequence: CAWSVGGPNTEAFF. CDR3 sequence (DNA): TGTGCCTGGAGTGTGGGGGGGCCTAACACTGAAGCTTTCTTT.

The CDR3 loop reads CSVALSGSYEQYF. The CDR3 DNA reads as TGCAGCGTTGCCCTCTCGGGGTCCTACGAGCAGTACTTC. The chain is built from TRBV29-1 and TRBJ2-7, with D possibly being TRBD2 (5 bases). CDR3 length: 13 amino acids. Trimming removed 4 bases at V and 1 base at J, with 11 bases between. CDR1 SQVTM and CDR2 ANQGSEA come from the germline V gene.

The J gene is TRBJ2-1, the V gene TRBV27, with 8 bases aligning to TRBD2. CDR3 size: 15 residues. V shed 8 bases and J 6 bases; nucleotides not matched to a gene: 12. Germline V gene sequence: CDR1 MNHEY, CDR2 SMNVEV (reference sequence). DNA for the CDR3: TGTGCCAGCGGCCCTGGGACTAGTAGGCGCAATGAGCAGTTCTTC. It translates to CASGPGTSRRNEQFF.

The chain is built from TRBV29-1 and TRBJ2-1; possible D gene TRBD2, 5 bases. The CDR3 is 14 amino acids. Trimming took off 0 bases at V and 9 bases at J, with 15 bases between the two ends. Germline assignment: CDR1 SQVTM and CDR2 ANQGSEA. This CDR3 reads CSVEDYLSGSEQFF. For the CDR3, the DNA is TGCAGCGTTGAAGATTACCTGTCGGGGAGTGAGCAGTTCTTC.

The chain employs TRBV7-9 and TRBJ2-4, with D possibly matching TRBD2 (6 bases). CDR1 and CDR2 from the germline V gene are SEHNR and FQNEAQ (reference sequence). CDR3 size: 14 residues. Between the trimmed V and J ends, which lost 5 bases and 0 bases, there was a span of 8 bases. CDR3 DNA: TGTGCCAGCAGCAAGGGACTAGCCAAAAACATTCAGTACTTC. Amino acid sequence: CASSKGLAKNIQYF. Supplemented by reference TRBV7-9 and TRBJ2-4, the full variable domain reads DTGVSQNPRHKITKRGQNVTFRCDPISEHNRLYWYRQTLGQGPEFLTYFQNEAQLEKSRLLSDRFSAERPKGSFSTLEIQRTEQGDSAMYLCASSKGLAKNIQYFGAGTRLSVL.

The chain has TRBV6-1 and TRBJ2-2, with a weak D call TRBD1 (5 bases). The CDR3 sequence is 14 residues long. V was clipped by 7 bases and J by 3 bases, with 12 bases between them. Germline assignment: CDR1 MNHNS and CDR2 SASEGT. The CDR3 loop is CASIRQWDTGELFF. The DNA of the CDR3 is TGTGCCAGCATTCGACAGTGGGACACCGGGGAGCTGTTTTTT.

As concerns this clone: Other DNA sequences from this sample encode an identical CDR3 as well. The chain recombines TRBV10-3 with TRBJ1-2; the D gene is possibly TRBD1 (6 bases). Germline values: CDR1 ENHRY, CDR2 SYGVKD. The CDR3 is 13 residues long. V gave up 7 bases and J gave up 4 bases, with 13 bases separating them. The CDR3 nucleotides are TGTGCCATCACCTTAGACAGGACCTATGGCTACACCTTC. It encodes CAITLDRTYGYTF.

The genes are TRBV11-1 and TRBJ2-5, with D possibly being TRBD2 (5 bases). This CDR3 has 15 amino acids. Germline V gene sequence: CDR1 SGHAT, CDR2 FQDESV (reference sequence). Trimming removed 0 bases at V and 5 bases at J, with 13 bases between. The CDR3 DNA reads as TGTGCCAGCAGCTTAGCGGGAGCTCGGTGGGAGACCCAGTACTTC. Translated, it gives CASSLAGARWETQYF.

The chain links TRBV7-9 to TRBJ1-3; D is perhaps TRBD1 (6 bases). V was cut by 5 bases and J by 2 bases, with 13 bases left in between. The CDR3 runs to 15 residues. Germline CDR1 is SEHNR and CDR2 is FQNEAQ (reference sequence). The CDR3 here is CASSTDTGPGNTIYF. CDR3 DNA sequence: TGTGCCAGCAGCACCGATACAGGGCCTGGAAACACCATATATTTT.

The rearrangement uses TRBV28 and TRBJ2-5, with TRBD2 matching over 14 bases. The ends lost 5 bases at V and 1 base at J; junction bases unmatched: 6. Germline V gene data show CDR1 as MDHEN and CDR2 as SYDVKM. CDR3 length: 17 amino acids. The CDR3 DNA follows: TGTGCCAGCAGTCCAAGACTAGCGGGAGGGGTCCAAGAGACCCAGTACTTC. This sequence encodes CASSPRLAGGVQETQYF.

The chain combines TRBV5-3 with TRBJ2-7; a possible D gene is TRBD2 (6 bases). TRBV5-3 is filed as an ORF, its function uncertain. The CDR3 is 16 amino acids. Trimming stripped 2 bases from V and 7 bases from J, with 22 bases between. CDR3 protein: CARSLPLAPASGEQYF. CDR3 sequence (DNA): TGTGCCAGAAGCTTACCCCTAGCGCCGGCCTCGGGGGAGCAGTACTTC.

This sequence joins TRBV5-8 and TRBJ1-2; D remains ambiguous. The CDR3 is made up of 13 amino acids. V dropped 1 base and J dropped 4 bases, with 8 bases sitting between them. From germline, CDR1 is SGHTS and CDR2 YDEGEE. The CDR3 nucleotides read TGTGCCAGCAGCTTGATGGCAACCTATGGCTACACCTTC. Translating it yields CASSLMATYGYTF.

This clone was picked up a small number of times. The chain is built from TRBV7-3 and TRBJ2-2; the D is unclear. Germline V gene lookup returns CDR1 SGHTA and CDR2 FQGTGA. The CDR3 consists of 14 residues. V was trimmed by 1 base and J by 6 bases, leaving 9 bases between them. CDR3 coding DNA: TGTGCCAGCAGCTTAAACCCGGGCCCCGGGGAGCTGTTTTTT. Translation gives CASSLNPGPGELFF. The full variable domain, in which reference TRBV7-3 and TRBJ2-2 provide the parts outside the CDR3, is GAGVSQTPSNKVTEKGKYVELRCDPISGHTALYWYRQSLGQGPEFLIYFQGTGAADDSGLPNDRFFAVRPEGSVSTLKIQRTERGDSAVYLCASSLNPGPGELFFGEGSRLTVL.